The rows below give T cell receptor beta chains drawn from one sample of a study of blood T cell repertoires in COVID-19. The data were produced by immunoSEQ multiplex PCR, yet TCRdb's version contains in-frame clones alone and is incomplete. The sample includes about 90,000 clones, approximately 90% of them seen just once. Material for sequencing was peripheral blood. These receptors all stem from a human donor with active COVID-19. The donor label of this sample is uncertain. CDR3s include the opening cysteine and the closing phenylalanine or tryptophan. A D gene is named only where the DNA matches it firmly. Size is omitted from some rows. Given values are once, few, many or a class for expanded clones.

clone_size j_call d_call v_call cdr3_aa cdr3_nt
. TRBJ2-3 TRBD2 TRBV6-1 CASRATSGRTDTQYF TGTGCCAGCCGGGCGACTAGCGGGAGAACAGATACGCAGTATTTT
. TRBJ2-3 TRBD2 TRBV5-8 CASSTSGGPGTDTQYF TGTGCCAGCAGCACTAGCGGGGGACCGGGCACAGATACGCAGTATTTT
. TRBJ1-2 . TRBV10-3 CAISEVDRYGYTF TGTGCCATCAGTGAGGTAGACAGGTATGGCTACACCTTC
. TRBJ1-6 TRBD1 TRBV10-3 CAISRDRGDSPLHF TGTGCCATCAGTCGAGACAGGGGTGATTCACCCCTCCACTTT
. TRBJ1-1 TRBD1 TRBV10-1 CASSLTPETGGELNTEAFF TGCGCCAGCAGCTTAACCCCCGAGACAGGGGGCGAGCTGAACACTGAAGCTTTCTTT
. TRBJ2-2 TRBD1 TRBV24-1 CATSEPGTGKSTGELFF TGTGCCACCAGTGAACCCGGGACAGGGAAGAGTACCGGGGAGCTGTTTTTT
. TRBJ2-7 TRBD2 TRBV7-3 CASSLTASGGHEQYF TGTGCCAGCAGCTTAACGGCTAGCGGGGGCCACGAGCAGTACTTC
. TRBJ1-1 . TRBV5-1 CASSPRDSSMNTEAFF TGCGCCAGCAGCCCTCGTGACAGTAGTATGAACACTGAAGCTTTCTTT
. TRBJ1-4 . TRBV9 CASSPGWGANEKLFF TGTGCCAGCAGCCCAGGATGGGGGGCTAATGAAAAACTGTTTTTT
. TRBJ1-4 . TRBV19 CASTGGGEKLFF TGTGCCAGTACTGGTGGCGGTGAAAAACTGTTTTTT
. TRBJ2-1 . TRBV13 CASSTRETGFVRSSYNEQFF TGTGCCAGCAGCACCCGGGAGACGGGGTTCGTTAGAAGCTCCTACAATGAGCAGTTCTTC
. TRBJ2-3 TRBD1 TRBV25-1 CASSDPGTATDTQYF TGTGCCAGCAGTGACCCTGGGACAGCCACAGATACGCAGTATTTT
. TRBJ1-3 . TRBV28 CASSPTYRDSGNTIYF TGTGCCAGCAGCCCCACTTACAGGGACTCTGGAAACACCATATATTTT
once TRBJ2-7 . TRBV21-1 CASSPRGVSYEQYF TGTGCCAGCAGCCCCCGGGGGGTCTCCTACGAGCAGTACTTC
. TRBJ2-5 TRBD2 TRBV19 CASSILQAGGLETQYF TGTGCCAGTAGTATTCTCCAGGCGGGGGGGCTGGAGACCCAGTACTTC
. TRBJ2-7 TRBD1 TRBV9 CASSVAQGQGAPYEQYF TGTGCCAGCAGCGTAGCACAAGGACAGGGGGCTCCCTACGAGCAGTACTTC
. TRBJ1-1 . TRBV9 CASSVEQNTEAFF TGTGCCAGCAGCGTAGAACAGAACACTGAAGCTTTCTTT
. TRBJ1-4 . TRBV6-6 CASSPLGGSELFF TGTGCCAGCAGTCCCCTCGGGGGGTCCGAACTGTTTTTT
once TRBJ1-2 . TRBV6-2/TRBV6-3 CASSNSQTGGYGYTF TGTGCCAGCAGTAACTCTCAAACAGGCGGCTATGGCTACACCTTC
. TRBJ2-7 TRBD1 TRBV5-1 CASSVAQGSSYEQYF TGCGCCAGCAGCGTGGCACAGGGGAGCTCCTACGAGCAGTACTTC
. TRBJ2-2 TRBD1 TRBV7-3 CASSRPGQGVTGELFF TGTGCCAGCAGCCGTCCGGGACAGGGGGTTACCGGGGAGCTGTTTTTT
. TRBJ2-2 TRBD1 TRBV7-2 CASSFPGQALGDGGELFF TGTGCCAGCAGCTTTCCGGGACAGGCCTTAGGAGACGGCGGGGAGCTGTTTTTT
. TRBJ2-7 TRBD1 TRBV6-1 CASSEAGTVFYEQYF TGTGCCAGCAGTGAAGCCGGGACAGTTTTCTACGAGCAGTACTTC
. TRBJ1-1 TRBD1 TRBV4-2 CASSQNRGHTEAFF TGTGCCAGCAGCCAGAACAGGGGTCACACTGAAGCTTTCTTT
once TRBJ2-1 TRBD2 TRBV5-4 CASSLAGGDYNEQFF TGTGCCAGCAGCTTAGCGGGGGGGGATTACAATGAGCAGTTCTTC
few TRBJ2-3 . TRBV6-5 CAIRATGGSTDTQYF TGTGCCATCAGGGCTACCGGGGGTAGCACAGATACGCAGTATTTT
. TRBJ2-1 TRBD1 TRBV6-4 CASRPGQGEYNEQFF TGTGCCAGCAGGCCGGGACAGGGGGAGTACAATGAGCAGTTCTTC
. TRBJ2-1 TRBD1 TRBV29-1 CSVEGEGARAYNEQFF TGCAGCGTTGAAGGAGAGGGGGCCCGTGCCTACAATGAGCAGTTCTTC
. TRBJ2-1 TRBD2 TRBV7-2 CASSLKGGGDLSSYNEQFF TGTGCCAGCAGCTTAAAGGGCGGGGGGGACCTGAGCTCCTACAATGAGCAGTTCTTC
. TRBJ2-3 . TRBV28 CASSSGGEWTDTQYF TGTGCCAGCAGTTCGGGGGGCGAGTGGACAGATACGCAGTATTTT